Listed here are 28 T cell receptor beta chains from one sample, sequenced in a study of response to subunit inactivated influenza vaccine. TCRdb re-derived calls from the RT-PCR reads in MiXCR, one entry per CDR3 protein. The sample consists of about 650,000 distinct CDR3 sequences, around 13% of them appearing once. The sample in question was PBMCs from blood, obtained roughly 2 weeks before vaccination. These receptors were obtained from a man over 45 who received an inactivated influenza vaccine.

This rearrangement joins TRBV12-3 or TRBV12-4 to TRBJ1-1; D is uncertain. There are 12 residues in the CDR3. V lost 5 bases and J lost 11, with 15 bases in between. CDR3 DNA sequence: TGTGCCAGCAGTATAGAAGGTATCAGGGCTTTCTTT. Translation: CASSIEGIRAFF.

This clonotype showed up just a few times. V and J are TRBV30 and TRBJ2-2; the D gene is possibly TRBD2 (7 bases). Germline CDR1 GTSNPN, CDR2 SVGIG (reference sequence). Between the trimmed V and J ends, which lost 8 bases and 2 bases, there was a span of 9 bases. The CDR3 is made up of 12 amino acids. CDR3 sequence (DNA): TGTGCCGGGGGGGCCAACACCGGGGAGCTGTTTTTT. Translation: CAGGANTGELFF. The full variable domain, with the rest looked up from reference TRBV30 and TRBJ2-2, is SQTIHQWPATLVQPVGSPLSLECTVEGTSNPNLYWYRQAAGRGLQLLFYSVGIGQISSEVPQNLSASRPQDRQFILSSKKLLLSDSGFYLCAGGANTGELFFGEGSRLTVL.

A note on this clonotype: It may be a read error: a sequence one base away is much more abundant. V gene TRBV20-1 combines with J gene TRBJ2-5; D is possibly TRBD1 (6 bases). The CDR3 consists of 14 residues. Per germline, CDR1 DFQATT and CDR2 SNEGSKA (reference sequence). This chain's CDR3 is CSARRDMYQGTQYF. CDR3 sequence (DNA): TGCAGTGCTAGAAGGGACATGTACCAAGGGACCCAGTACTTC.

This clonotype was seen a few times. The chain has TRBV10-3 and TRBJ2-7, with 14 bases lining up with TRBD2. With 6 bases clipped from V and 5 bases from J, the junction kept 3 bases outside the gene matches. Germline V gives CDR1 ENHRY, CDR2 SYGVKD. The length of the CDR3 is 14 residues. Written as DNA, the CDR3 is TGTGCCATCAGCACGGGACTAGCGGGAGACGAGCAGTACTTC. Translated, it gives CAISTGLAGDEQYF.

The chain couples TRBV10-3 to TRBJ2-4; tentatively, D is TRBD1 (5 bases). V dropped 2 bases and J dropped 9 bases, with 17 bases sitting between them. Germline V gene data show CDR1 as ENHRY and CDR2 as SYGVKD. The CDR3 sequence is 15 residues long. CDR3 loop: CAISEGAGPLSIQYF. CDR3 DNA sequence: TGTGCCATCAGTGAGGGGGCAGGACCGTTGAGCATTCAGTACTTC.

V is TRBV5-1 and J is TRBJ2-2; no firm D call. Germline CDR1 SGHRS, CDR2 YFSETQ. The V and J ends lost 0 bases and 6 bases respectively, with 9 bases between them. The CDR3 loop spans 14 amino acids. In DNA form, the CDR3 reads TGCGCCAGCAGCTTGGCAACGAGCGCCGGGGAGCTGTTTTTT. Translating gives CASSLATSAGELFF.

This clonotype has just a few counts. The chain combines TRBV7-8 with TRBJ2-3, with 10 bases lining up with TRBD2. With 6 bases clipped from V and 0 bases from J, the junction kept 9 bases outside the gene matches. CDR1 is SGHVS, CDR2 FQNEAQ, per germline. This CDR3 is 17 amino acids long. DNA for the CDR3: TGTGCCAGCAGTCGTAGCGGGAGGATCCTTAGCACAGATACGCAGTATTTT. Protein: CASSRSGRILSTDTQYF.

This chain uses TRBV4-3 with TRBJ2-2, with 7 nucleotides matching TRBD1. The germline CDR1 and CDR2 sequences are LGHNA and YSLEER. V shed 0 bases, J shed 4 bases, and the junction held 8 bases outside the gene matches. There are 17 residues in the CDR3. CDR3 region: CASSQEGPQGLTGELFF. As DNA, the CDR3 is TGCGCCAGCAGCCAAGAGGGGCCACAGGGGCTCACCGGGGAGCTGTTTTTT.

J is TRBJ2-1 and V is TRBV7-2; 7 nucleotides match TRBD1. The germline gives CDR1 SGHTA, CDR2 FQGNSA. J gave up 2 bases and V 2 bases, and 3 bases lay outside the gene matches. The CDR3 contains 15 residues. In DNA, the CDR3 is TGTGCCAGCAGCTTAACCAGGGGGACCTACAATGAGCAGTTCTTC. This sequence encodes CASSLTRGTYNEQFF.

This clonotype was seen a few times. The chain combines TRBV12-3 or TRBV12-4 with TRBJ1-1; unclear D gene. With 6 bases removed from V and 1 base from J, the gap between germline ends came to 9 bases. The CDR3 has 13 amino acids. The CDR3 DNA follows: TGTGCCAGCAGGCCCATCCAGAACACTGAAGCTTTCTTT. Protein: CASRPIQNTEAFF.

The sample holds a few counts of this clonotype. The chain joins TRBV20-1 to TRBJ2-7; D is ambiguous. Germline-derived CDR1 and CDR2 are DFQATT and SNEGSKA (reference sequence). CDR3 length equals 12 residues. Trimming pared 2 bases from V and 6 bases from J, leaving 11 bases between. For the CDR3, the DNA is TGCAGTGCTAGACCTGCCGGGCGCGAGCAGTACTTC. Protein product: CSARPAGREQYF.

This chain connects TRBV7-2 to TRBJ1-2, with D unclear. CDR3 length equals 16 residues. The V end was cut by 5 bases, the J end by 7 bases, with 23 bases between. The germline V gene encodes CDR1 SGHTA and CDR2 FQGNSA. DNA of the CDR3: TGTGCCAGCAGCCCAAAATTAGGCGGGGATAATAGTGGCTACACCTTC. As protein: CASSPKLGGDNSGYTF.

There are a few counts of this clonotype. This rearrangement joins TRBV4-2 to TRBJ1-3; perhaps TRBD1 as D (5 bases). Trimming took 0 bases from V and 2 from J, leaving 11 bases between them. Germline values: CDR1 LGHNA, CDR2 YNFKEQ. This CDR3 has 16 residues. CDR3 coding DNA: TGTGCCAGCAGCCAAGATCGAGGGGAAGCTGGAAACACCATATATTTT. Encoded protein: CASSQDRGEAGNTIYF.

This clonotype came up a few times. The J gene is TRBJ2-1, the V gene TRBV7-9, with a possible D match to TRBD2 (7 bases). Germline V gene sequence: CDR1 SEHNR, CDR2 FQNEAQ (reference sequence). The CDR3 consists of 15 residues. V was pared by 3 bases and J by 7 bases, with 16 bases between. The CDR3 spells CASSFGGHWRNEQFF. The CDR3 nucleotides read TGTGCCAGCAGCTTCGGGGGGCACTGGCGGAATGAGCAGTTCTTC.

In this sample, this clonotype turned up a few times. The rearrangement joins TRBV5-1 to TRBJ1-2, with D possibly TRBD1 on 5 matching bases. Germline-derived CDR1 and CDR2 are SGHRS and YFSETQ. The CDR3 loop spans 14 amino acids. Trimming took off 2 bases at V and 3 bases at J, with 11 bases between the two ends. The CDR3 loop is CASSLGHGDYGYTF. In DNA, the CDR3 is TGCGCCAGCAGCTTAGGACACGGAGACTATGGCTACACCTTC.

The chain carries TRBV2 and TRBJ2-7; D assignment may be TRBD1 or TRBD2 (5 bases each). The CDR3 runs 16 residues. The germline V and J ends were trimmed by 1 base and 4 bases, with 17 bases remaining between them. Germline CDR1 is SNHLY and CDR2 is FYNNEI. CDR3 bases: TGTGCCAGCAGTGAAGGGGACCCTTGGGCTGTATACGAGCAGTACTTC. Amino acid sequence: CASSEGDPWAVYEQYF.

This clonotype was detected only a few times. The chain couples TRBV4-3 to TRBJ2-3; D call uncertain. The CDR3 consists of 17 residues. Germline V gene data show CDR1 as LGHNA and CDR2 as YSLEER. V dropped 2 bases and J dropped 4 bases, with 19 bases sitting between them. CDR3 loop: CASSQKSQSRLADTQYF. The CDR3, as DNA: TGCGCCAGCAGCCAAAAGTCCCAGAGCCGGCTCGCAGATACGCAGTATTTT.

The V and J genes are TRBV30 and TRBJ1-1; no definite D call. Germline V gives CDR1 GTSNPN, CDR2 SVGIG (reference sequence). Trimming took 3 bases from V and 1 from J, leaving 15 bases between them. This CDR3 contains 15 residues. DNA of the CDR3: TGTGCCTGGAGGGAGACTAGGTCATGGAACACTGAAGCTTTCTTT. Translation: CAWRETRSWNTEAFF.

The chain recombines TRBV10-2 with TRBJ2-5, with D possibly matching TRBD1 (6 bases). Germline V gene lookup returns CDR1 WSHSY and CDR2 SAAADI. The length of the CDR3 is 15 residues. V was clipped by 4 bases and J by 5 bases, with 17 bases between them. The CDR3 is CASSVGRGPPETQYF. Here the CDR3 DNA reads TGCGCCAGCAGTGTAGGCAGGGGCCCTCCCGAGACCCAGTACTTC.

V is TRBV20-1 and J is TRBJ2-2; 8 nucleotides align to TRBD2. CDR3 size: 16 residues. With V trimmed by 0 bases and J by 2 bases, 5 bases remained unmatched. Looked up from germline, CDR1 is DFQATT and CDR2 is SNEGSKA (reference sequence). CDR3 sequence reads: CSARDLSGGNTGELFF. CDR3 DNA: TGCAGTGCTAGAGATCTGAGCGGGGGCAACACCGGGGAGCTGTTTTTT.

This clonotype showed up just a few times. This sequence joins TRBV10-3 and TRBJ2-5; D possibly corresponds to TRBD1 (6 bases). The V end was cut by 9 bases, the J end by 2 bases, with 16 bases between. The CDR3 covers 14 residues. In germline, CDR1 is ENHRY, CDR2 SYGVKD. The CDR3 reads CAMADSILQETQYF. DNA for the CDR3: TGTGCCATGGCGGACAGTATCTTGCAAGAGACCCAGTACTTC.

The rearrangement links TRBV12-3 or TRBV12-4 to TRBJ1-5; TRBD1 is a possible D gene (6 bases). V was trimmed by 8 bases and J by 6 bases, leaving 14 bases between them. The CDR3 covers 13 residues. CDR3 loop: CASDNRVGQPQHF. As DNA, the CDR3 is TGTGCCAGCGACAACAGGGTAGGTCAGCCCCAGCATTTT.

This clonotype has more than one count but fewer than ten. The chain employs TRBV20-1 and TRBJ2-4, with 11 bases lining up with TRBD2. The CDR3 totals 16 residues. Germline CDR1 DFQATT, CDR2 SNEGSKA (reference sequence). With V trimmed by 1 base and J by 4 bases, 6 bases remained unmatched. CDR3 sequence (DNA): TGCAGTGCTAGAGCCGCACTAGCGGGGGAAAAAAACATTCAGTACTTC. This codes for CSARAALAGEKNIQYF.

Many counts were recorded for this clonotype. The chain recombines TRBV13 with TRBJ2-7; D gene uncertain. The germline V gene has CDR1 PRHDT and CDR2 FYEKMQ (reference sequence). Trimming removed 0 bases from V and 2 bases from J, with 11 bases in between. There are 15 residues in the CDR3. Here the CDR3 DNA reads TGTGCCAGCAGCTTAGGCTCCCGGTTAACCTACGAGCAGTACTTC. This translates into CASSLGSRLTYEQYF.

This clonotype was found a few times. The CDR3 loop is CASSSSTYPTFF. The CDR3 DNA reads as TGTGCCAGCAGCTCATCGACTTATCCGACGTTCTTC. This sequence joins TRBV7-2 and TRBJ2-1, with D unclear. In germline, CDR1 is SGHTA, CDR2 FQGNSA. Trimming took off 4 bases at V and 15 bases at J, with 16 bases between the two ends. The CDR3 spans 12 residues.

The V and J genes are TRBV5-5 and TRBJ2-1, with TRBD2 as a possible D gene (6 bases). Germline CDR1 reads SGHKS; CDR2 reads YYEKEE (reference sequence). The CDR3 runs to 15 residues. V was clipped by 3 bases and J by 7 bases, with 17 bases between them. The CDR3: CASSSLALRENEQFF. As DNA, the CDR3 is TGTGCCAGCAGCTCACTAGCTTTGAGGGAAAATGAGCAGTTCTTC.

This clonotype appeared many times. The V and J genes are TRBV30 and TRBJ1-5; 8 bases fit TRBD1. This CDR3 region has 14 residues. The germline CDR1 and CDR2 sequences are GTSNPN and SVGIG (reference sequence). The trim removed 3 bases at V and 3 bases at J, leaving 4 bases unmatched. DNA of the CDR3: TGTGCCTGGAGCAGGGGGCCCATCAATCAGCCCCAGCATTTT. This encodes CAWSRGPINQPQHF.

This clonotype was seen more than once but under ten times. The rearrangement uses TRBV20-1 and TRBJ2-1; 8 bases are shared with TRBD2. The germline V gene has CDR1 DFQATT and CDR2 SNEGSKA (reference sequence). The CDR3 sequence is 15 residues long. Trimming cost V 5 bases and J 7 bases; bases outside gene matches: 13. The CDR3 DNA reads as TGCAGTGCTCGCCTCGGGACTAGAGGTAGGAATGAGCAGTTCTTC. Amino acids: CSARLGTRGRNEQFF.